This T cell receptor (beta chain) stems from a study of siplizumab effects on memory and regulatory T cells. Overall study findings and caveats: Proliferating Tregs' suppressive function in siplizumab cultures went unconfirmed. Naive T cells apparently outstripped memory cells in diversity and seemed major alloresponse contributors.

Germline-derived CDR1 and CDR2 are KGHSH and LQKENI. V lost 5 bases, J lost 6 bases, and 18 bases stayed unmatched. The length of the CDR3 is 18 residues. Each sample had roughly 10^5 TCR templates assayed. Sequenced by immunoSEQ multiplex PCR; TCRdb stores in-frame clones only, minus some. The repertoire holds nearly 85,000 clones, with 85% to 95% as singletons. The table lists this clone with a count of one. Its antigen is not identified. This receptor was taken from a human donor in good health. The V call is TRBV18, the J call TRBJ2-2, with 7 positions matching TRBD1. The sample taken for sequencing was CD8+ T cells sorted from blood. CDR3: CASSSKNRDRGPAGELFF. The DNA of the CDR3 is TGTGCCAGCTCATCAAAAAACAGGGACAGAGGTCCAGCCGGGGAGCTGTTTTTT.